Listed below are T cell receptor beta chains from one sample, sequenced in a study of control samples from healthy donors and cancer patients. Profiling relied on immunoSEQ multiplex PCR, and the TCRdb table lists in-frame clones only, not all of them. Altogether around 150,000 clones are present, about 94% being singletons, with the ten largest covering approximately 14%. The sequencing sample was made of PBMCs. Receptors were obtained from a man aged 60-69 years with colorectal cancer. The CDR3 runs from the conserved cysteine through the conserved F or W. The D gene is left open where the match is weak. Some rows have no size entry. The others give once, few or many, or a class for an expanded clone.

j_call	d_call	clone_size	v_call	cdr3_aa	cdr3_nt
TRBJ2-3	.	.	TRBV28	CASSLGGSKTDTQYF	TGTGCCAGCAGTTTAGGGGGGTCAAAAACAGATACGCAGTATTTT
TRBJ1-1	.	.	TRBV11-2	CASSIRVGLTEAFF	TGTGCCAGCAGCATCAGGGTAGGCTTGACTGAAGCTTTCTTT
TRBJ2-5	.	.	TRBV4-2	CASSQGGGWETQYF	TGTGCCAGCAGCCAAGGGGGGGGCTGGGAGACCCAGTACTTC
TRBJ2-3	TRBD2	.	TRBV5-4	CASSLAGGGGTDTQYF	TGTGCCAGCAGCTTAGCGGGGGGCGGGGGCACAGATACGCAGTATTTT
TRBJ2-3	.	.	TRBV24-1	CATSEPSRSADTQYF	TGTGCCACCAGTGAACCCTCGCGCTCCGCAGATACGCAGTATTTT
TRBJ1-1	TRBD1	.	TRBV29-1	CSIEDRVGAFF	TGCAGCATTGAGGACAGGGTGGGAGCTTTCTTT
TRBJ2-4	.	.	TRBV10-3	CAISEFEGGSKNIQHF	TGTGCCATCAGTGAGTTTGAGGGGGGATCCAAAAACATTCAGCACTTC
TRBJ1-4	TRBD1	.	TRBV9	CASSASDRGEKLFF	TGTGCCAGCAGCGCCTCGGACAGGGGCGAAAAACTGTTTTTT
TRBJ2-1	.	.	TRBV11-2	CASSLGLANEQFF	TGTGCCAGCAGCTTAGGGCTCGCCAATGAGCAGTTCTTC
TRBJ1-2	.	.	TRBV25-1	CASSVDGSGYGYTF	TGTGCCAGCAGTGTCGACGGTAGCGGCTATGGCTACACCTTC
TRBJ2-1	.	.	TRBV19	CASKGRAQSYNEQFF	TGTGCCAGTAAGGGCCGGGCACAATCCTACAATGAGCAGTTCTTC
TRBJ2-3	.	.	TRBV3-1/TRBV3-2	CASSSAGADTQYF	TGTGCCAGCAGCTCCGCAGGGGCAGATACGCAGTATTTT
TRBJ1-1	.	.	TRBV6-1	CASSHREGNTEAFF	TGTGCCAGCAGTCACAGGGAAGGGAACACTGAAGCTTTCTTT
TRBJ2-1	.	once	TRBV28	CASRPAGAQANEQFF	TGTGCCAGCAGGCCCGCGGGGGCGCAGGCGAATGAGCAGTTCTTC
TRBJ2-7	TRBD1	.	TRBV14	CASSLRAGTGGPEQYF	TGTGCCAGCAGCCTACGGGCCGGGACAGGGGGTCCCGAGCAGTACTTC
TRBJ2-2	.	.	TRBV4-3	CASSLRGAQNTGELFF	TGCGCCAGCAGCCTCAGGGGAGCGCAGAACACCGGGGAGCTGTTTTTT
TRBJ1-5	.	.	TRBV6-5	CASSYGPRGHQPQHF	TGTGCCAGCAGTTACGGGCCCCGGGGGCACCAGCCCCAGCATTTT
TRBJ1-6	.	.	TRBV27	CASSLSGVTNSPLHF	TGTGCCAGCAGTTTGTCAGGGGTGACTAATTCACCCCTCCACTTT
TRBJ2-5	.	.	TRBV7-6	CASSLGLTQYF	TGTGCCAGCAGCTTAGGGCTAACCCAGTACTTC
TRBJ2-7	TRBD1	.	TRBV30	CAWTRDRASEQYF	TGTGCCTGGACTCGGGACAGGGCATCCGAGCAGTACTTC
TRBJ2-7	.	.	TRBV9	CASSVELDSASYEQYF	TGTGCCAGCAGCGTAGAGTTGGACAGCGCCTCCTACGAGCAGTACTTC
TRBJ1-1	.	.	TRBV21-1	CASSKGGPGQPNTEAFF	TGTGCCAGCAGCAAAGGGGGCCCGGGACAGCCAAACACTGAAGCTTTCTTT
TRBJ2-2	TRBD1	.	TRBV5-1	CASSFSGQSNTGELFF	TGCGCCAGCAGCTTTTCGGGACAGTCGAACACCGGGGAGCTGTTTTTT
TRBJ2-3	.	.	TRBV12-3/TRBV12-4	CATCRVAGDTQYF	TGTGCCACCTGCAGGGTCGCGGGAGATACGCAGTATTTT
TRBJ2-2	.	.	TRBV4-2	CASSQEGPGTGELFF	TGTGCCAGCAGCCAAGAAGGACCGGGCACCGGGGAGCTGTTTTTT
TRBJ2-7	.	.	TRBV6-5	CASSYAQGGEQYF	TGTGCCAGCAGTTACGCGCAGGGAGGCGAGCAGTACTTC
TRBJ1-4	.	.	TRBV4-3	CASSQDLAAGATNEKLFF	TGCGCCAGCAGCCAAGATTTGGCAGCAGGAGCAACTAATGAAAAACTGTTTTTT
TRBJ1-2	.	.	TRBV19	CASSTPPGPSPGGYTF	TGTGCCAGTAGTACTCCTCCGGGACCCTCTCCAGGCGGCTACACCTTC
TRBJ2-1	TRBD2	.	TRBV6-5	CASSYGLGVGEQFF	TGTGCCAGCAGTTACGGACTAGGGGTGGGTGAGCAGTTCTTC
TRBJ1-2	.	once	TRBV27	CASSLLGQVRSGYTF	TGTGCCAGCAGTTTATTAGGGCAGGTCAGGAGCGGCTACACCTTC
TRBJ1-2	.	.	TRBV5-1	CASSLSGDHNYGYTF	TGCGCCAGCAGCTTGAGCGGGGACCACAACTATGGCTACACCTTC
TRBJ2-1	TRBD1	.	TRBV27	CASSLRGPNEQFF	TGTGCCAGCAGTTTAAGGGGGCCCAATGAGCAGTTCTTC
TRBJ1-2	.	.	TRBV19	CASKSRVSLYGYTF	TGTGCCAGTAAAAGTCGCGTCAGCCTCTATGGCTACACCTTC
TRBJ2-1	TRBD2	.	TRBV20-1	CSARAGNEQFF	TGCAGTGCTCGAGCGGGGAATGAGCAGTTCTTC
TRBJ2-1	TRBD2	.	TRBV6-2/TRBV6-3	CASSTAGTSGSSYNEQFF	TGTGCCAGCAGTACTGCCGGGACTAGCGGGTCCTCCTACAATGAGCAGTTCTTC
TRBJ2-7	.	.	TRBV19	CASSKDKSSYEQYF	TGTGCCAGTAGTAAGGACAAGAGCTCCTACGAGCAGTACTTC
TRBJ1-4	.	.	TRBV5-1	CASSLVGGGTNEKLFF	TGCGCCAGCAGCTTGGTCGGGGGTGGCACTAATGAAAAACTGTTTTTT
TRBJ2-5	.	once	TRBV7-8	CASGVRQETQYF	TGTGCCAGCGGCGTGAGGCAAGAGACCCAGTACTTC
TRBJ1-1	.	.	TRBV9	CASSPSTTNTEAFF	TGTGCCAGCAGCCCCTCTACTACGAACACTGAAGCTTTCTTT
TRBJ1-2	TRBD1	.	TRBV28	CASRSGTGASGYTF	TGTGCCAGCAGGTCCGGGACAGGGGCGTCCGGCTACACCTTC
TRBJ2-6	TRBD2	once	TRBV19	CASSNGGGSGANVLTF	TGTGCCAGTAGTAACGGGGGAGGGTCTGGGGCCAACGTCCTGACTTTC
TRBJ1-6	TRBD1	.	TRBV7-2	CASSLAGGIDSPLHF	TGTGCCAGCAGCTTAGCAGGGGGCATCGATTCACCCCTCCACTTT
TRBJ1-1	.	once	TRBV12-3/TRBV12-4	CASSYLRDTEAFF	TGTGCCAGCAGTTACCTCAGGGACACTGAAGCTTTCTTT
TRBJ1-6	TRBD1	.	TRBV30	CAWSVRTGGNSPLHF	TGTGCCTGGAGTGTGAGGACAGGGGGCAATTCACCCCTCCACTTT
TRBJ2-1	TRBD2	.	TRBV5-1	CASSLSGLAGYNEQFF	TGCGCCAGCAGCTTGAGTGGTCTAGCGGGGTACAATGAGCAGTTCTTC
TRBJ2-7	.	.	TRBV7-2	CASSFGRMGEQYF	TGTGCCAGCAGCTTTGGACGGATGGGCGAGCAGTACTTC
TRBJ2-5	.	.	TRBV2	CASSALQGTQYF	TGTGCCAGCAGTGCCTTACAGGGGACCCAGTACTTC
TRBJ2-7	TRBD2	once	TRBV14	CASSRGGLTYEQYF	TGTGCCAGCAGCCGCGGGGGACTAACCTACGAGCAGTACTTC
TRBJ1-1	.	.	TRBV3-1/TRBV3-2	CASSQGQANTEAFF	TGTGCCAGCAGCCAAGGTCAGGCGAACACTGAAGCTTTCTTT
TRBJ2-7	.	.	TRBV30	CAWSGWEQYF	TGTGCCTGGAGTGGATGGGAGCAGTACTTC